The 17 T cell receptor beta chains listed next were all sequenced from one sample in a study of T-cell memory formation after mild COVID-19. TCRdb re-called the 5' RACE reads with MiXCR, one entry per CDR3 protein. The sample records approximately 290,000 distinct CDR3 sequences, 7% to 10% being singletons. The source material was PBMCs or a T cell subset sorted from them (not recorded which). The receptors were gathered from a man younger than 35 who had mild COVID-19 (a few samples of this study predate the infection). Cell type and time point are not known.

This clonotype was seen a handful of times. V and J are TRBV28 and TRBJ1-2; D remains ambiguous. V shed 2 bases and J shed 8 bases, with 15 bases lying between them. In germline, CDR1 is MDHEN, CDR2 SYDVKM. This CDR3 is 14 amino acids long. The CDR3 loop reads CASSLNRVRRGYTF. Written as DNA, the CDR3 is TGTGCCAGCAGTTTAAATAGAGTCCGCCGGGGCTACACCTTC.

V usage is TRBV29-1 and J usage is TRBJ2-1, with a possible D match to TRBD2 (5 bases). Germline CDR1 SQVTM, CDR2 ANQGSEA. V lost 6 bases to trimming and J lost 3 bases, with 18 bases between them. The CDR3 extends over 15 amino acids. The CDR3 spells CSVGGSKFFYNEQFF. The CDR3 DNA reads as TGCAGCGTCGGAGGCTCAAAGTTTTTCTACAATGAGCAGTTCTTC.

Only a few counts were recorded for this clonotype. The gene calls are TRBV30 and TRBJ2-1, with D maybe TRBD1 (5 bases). Germline CDR1 reads GTSNPN; CDR2 reads SVGIG (reference sequence). Deletions cut 1 base from V and 9 bases from J, with 19 bases between. This CDR3 is 15 amino acids long. As DNA, the CDR3 is TGTGCCTGGAGTGGGGGCCTAACGGATATCGGTGAGCAGTTCTTC. It yields the protein CAWSGGLTDIGEQFF.

The chain is built from TRBV4-3 and TRBJ2-6; D not certain. V lost 0 bases, J lost 2 bases, and 8 bases lay in between. Germline CDR1 is LGHNA and CDR2 is YSLEER. The CDR3 is 16 amino acids. CDR3 sequence reads: CASSQDLDPGANVLTF. CDR3 bases: TGCGCCAGCAGCCAAGATTTGGACCCTGGGGCCAACGTCCTGACTTTC.

This clonotype was counted many times. V and J are TRBV6-5 and TRBJ2-7, with D possibly called TRBD1 or TRBD2 (5 bases each). This CDR3 comprises 14 residues. The germline V and J ends were trimmed by 6 bases and 5 bases, with 17 bases remaining between them. Germline V gene data show CDR1 as MNHEY and CDR2 as SVGAGI. CDR3 DNA sequence: TGTGCCAGCAGCCCGGGGCCGGGGTGGAACGAGCAGTACTTC. Translating it yields CASSPGPGWNEQYF.

The chain couples TRBV10-3 to TRBJ2-1; 8 nucleotides line up with TRBD2. In germline, CDR1 is ENHRY, CDR2 SYGVKD. The CDR3 loop spans 15 amino acids. Trimming removed 10 bases from V and 0 bases from J; junction bases left unmatched: 8. The CDR3 region has the DNA TGTGCCACGAACTTAGCGGGGAACTCCTACAATGAGCAGTTCTTC. It yields the protein CATNLAGNSYNEQFF.

This clonotype was counted only a few times. CDR3 sequence: CASSIRGLAEETQYF. CDR3 sequence (DNA): TGTGCCAGCAGTATCCGCGGACTAGCTGAAGAGACCCAGTACTTC. The V and J genes are TRBV6-5 and TRBJ2-5, with 8 nucleotides matching TRBD2. Trimming at V came to 5 bases and at J to 3 bases, leaving 8 bases not matched to a gene. The CDR3 contains 15 residues. Germline-derived CDR1 and CDR2 are MNHEY and SVGAGI.

This clonotype was picked up a small number of times. This chain uses TRBV7-3 with TRBJ1-1, with 10 bases identical to TRBD1. The CDR3 totals 13 residues. Germline trimming cut 5 bases from V and 10 bases from J; bases unmatched to any gene: 7. Looked up from germline, CDR1 is SGHTA and CDR2 is FQGTGA. The CDR3 region is CASSPSGTGVAFF. The CDR3 DNA follows: TGTGCCAGCAGCCCCTCCGGGACAGGGGTAGCTTTCTTT.

This clonotype appeared a few times. The chain carries TRBV5-5 and TRBJ2-7, with D unresolved. Germline CDR1 and CDR2: SGHKS and YYEKEE (reference sequence). The CDR3 consists of 15 residues. Trimming took 4 bases from V and 2 from J, leaving 16 bases between them. The CDR3 DNA sequence: TGTGCCAGCAGCACGTGGACGGTTCTTGCCTACGAGCAGTACTTC. It translates to CASSTWTVLAYEQYF.

The sample holds many counts of this clonotype. The rearrangement links TRBV28 to TRBJ2-2; D might be TRBD1 (6 bases). Germline V gene sequence: CDR1 MDHEN, CDR2 SYDVKM. The V and J ends lost 7 bases and 0 bases respectively, with 6 bases between them. This CDR3 region has 13 residues. CDR3 sequence: CASTGANTGELFF. Here the CDR3 DNA reads TGTGCCAGCACAGGGGCGAACACCGGGGAGCTGTTTTTT.

This clonotype came up many times. The chain carries TRBV6-6 and TRBJ2-5; D might be TRBD1 or TRBD2, each matching 6 bases. V was shortened by 6 bases and J by 3 bases, with 17 bases between the two germline ends. This CDR3 has 15 residues. Germline V gene sequence: CDR1 MNHNY, CDR2 SVGAGI (reference sequence). For the CDR3, the DNA is TGTGCCAGCAGACCCCAAGGGGGGCCGGAAGAGACCCAGTACTTC. Translation gives CASRPQGGPEETQYF.

There are a few counts of this clonotype. The chain recombines TRBV4-2 with TRBJ1-6, with D unresolved. The CDR3 has 14 amino acids. V lost 0 bases and J 10 bases, leaving 10 bases between the germline ends. Germline assignment: CDR1 LGHNA and CDR2 YNFKEQ. The CDR3 sequence is CASSQEDPRSPLHF. For the CDR3, the DNA is TGTGCCAGCAGCCAAGAAGACCCTAGGTCACCCCTCCACTTT.

This clonotype has more than one count but fewer than ten. The CDR3 is CASSTVPGQQETQYF. CDR3 coding DNA: TGCGCCAGCAGCACGGTACCGGGACAGCAAGAGACCCAGTACTTC. This chain joins TRBV5-1 and TRBJ2-5, with TRBD1 matching 7 bases. CDR3 length equals 15 residues. Germline V gene data show CDR1 as SGHRS and CDR2 as YFSETQ. Trimming at V came to 4 bases and at J to 2 bases, leaving 8 bases not matched to a gene.

The rearrangement uses TRBV4-1 and TRBJ2-5; TRBD1 matches 10 bases. Germline V gives CDR1 MGHRA, CDR2 YSYEKL. After removal of 5 bases from V and 9 bases from J, the junction contained 18 bases not matched to a gene. This CDR3 has 17 amino acids. This chain's CDR3 is CASSTHPGQGGLEAQYF. Here the CDR3 DNA reads TGCGCCAGCAGCACTCACCCTGGACAGGGGGGTCTTGAGGCCCAGTACTTC.

This clonotype was found many times. The CDR3 nucleotides are TGTGCCAGCAGTTACTCGGTATGGGCCGAGCAGTACGTC. Translating gives CASSYSVWAEQYV. This chain links TRBV6-2 or TRBV6-3 with TRBJ2-7; D unclear. Trimming took off 0 bases at V and 6 bases at J, with 9 bases between the two ends. Germline values: CDR1 MNHEY, CDR2 SVGEGT. The CDR3 is 13 amino acids.

The V call is TRBV10-3, the J call TRBJ1-6; 7 bases map to TRBD1. The CDR3 totals 15 residues. CDR1 is ENHRY, CDR2 SYGVKD, per germline. Trimming removed 6 bases from V and 10 bases from J; junction bases left unmatched: 12. In nucleotides, the CDR3 is TGTGCCATCAGCCAGCAGACAGGGAAGAACTCACCCCTCCACTTT. It specifies CAISQQTGKNSPLHF.

V gene TRBV6-2 or TRBV6-3 combines with J gene TRBJ2-1, with a possible D match to TRBD1 (6 bases). The CDR3 is 14 amino acids. Trimming pared 7 bases from V and 8 bases from J, leaving 18 bases between. The germline CDR1 and CDR2 sequences are MNHEY and SVGEGT. CDR3 sequence reads: CASKSGRGGHEQFF. In nucleotides, the CDR3 is TGTGCCAGCAAGTCGGGCAGGGGCGGCCATGAGCAGTTCTTC.